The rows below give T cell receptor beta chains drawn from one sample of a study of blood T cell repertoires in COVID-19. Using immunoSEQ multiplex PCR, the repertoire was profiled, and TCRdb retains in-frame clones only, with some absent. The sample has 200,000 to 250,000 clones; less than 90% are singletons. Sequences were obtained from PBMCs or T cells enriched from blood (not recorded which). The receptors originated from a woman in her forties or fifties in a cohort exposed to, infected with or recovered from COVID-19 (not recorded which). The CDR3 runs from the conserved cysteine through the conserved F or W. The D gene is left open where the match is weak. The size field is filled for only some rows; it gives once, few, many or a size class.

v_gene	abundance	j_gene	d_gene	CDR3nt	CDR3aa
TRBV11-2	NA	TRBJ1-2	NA	TGTGCCAGCAGCTCTACAGAGTTCCGGGGCTACACCTTC	CASSSTEFRGYTF
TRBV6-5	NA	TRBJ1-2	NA	TGTGCCAGCAGTACTAGTCGGGGGGCAAGCTACACCTTC	CASSTSRGASYTF
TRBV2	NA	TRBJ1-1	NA	TGTGCCAGCACTGCACAGGGGAACACTGAAGCTTTCTTT	CASTAQGNTEAFF
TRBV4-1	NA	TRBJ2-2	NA	TGCGCCAGCAGCCCTACGGGCAGGGGAACCGGGGAGCTGTTTTTT	CASSPTGRGTGELFF
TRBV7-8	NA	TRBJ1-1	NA	TGTGCCAGCAGCCCCAGTTGGTCAGGGTCGAACACTGAAGCTTTCTTT	CASSPSWSGSNTEAFF
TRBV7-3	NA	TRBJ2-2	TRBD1	TGTGCCAGCAGCGGACAGGGTTCTTACGGGGAGCTGTTTTTT	CASSGQGSYGELFF
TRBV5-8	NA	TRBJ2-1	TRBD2	TGTGCCAGCAGCTTGATCAAGCGGGGAGGGTTCTTC	CASSLIKRGGFF
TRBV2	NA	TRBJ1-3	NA	TGTGCCAGCAGTGCTAAGGGAGACAACACCATATATTTT	CASSAKGDNTIYF
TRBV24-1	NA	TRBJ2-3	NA	TGTGCCACCAGTGAAGCGGATACGCAGTATTTT	CATSEADTQYF
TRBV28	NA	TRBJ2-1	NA	TGTGCCAGCAGCTCCGGGACACCTAACAATGAGCAGTTCTTC	CASSSGTPNNEQFF
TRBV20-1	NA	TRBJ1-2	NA	TGCACCAGCAGGACGACAGACGGCTACACCTTC	CTSRTTDGYTF
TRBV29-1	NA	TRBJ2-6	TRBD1	TGCAGCGTGCGGGGACAGGGGGCGAACGGGGCCAACGTCCTGACTTTC	CSVRGQGANGANVLTF
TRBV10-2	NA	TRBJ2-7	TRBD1	TGCGCCAGCAGTGAGCCGACAGGGGCCCTCTACGAGCAGTACTTC	CASSEPTGALYEQYF
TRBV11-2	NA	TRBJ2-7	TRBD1	TGTGCCAGCAGCCGGGACAGGAACTCCTACGAGCAGTACTTC	CASSRDRNSYEQYF
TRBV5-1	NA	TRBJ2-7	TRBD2	TGCGCCAGCAGCTTGGATGTGGTAGCGGGGGCCCGAGGGTTTGAGCAGTACTTC	CASSLDVVAGARGFEQYF
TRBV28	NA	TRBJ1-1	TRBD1	TGTGCCACCCTACTCTGGACAGGAGTAATGAACACTGAAGCTTTCTTT	CATLLWTGVMNTEAFF
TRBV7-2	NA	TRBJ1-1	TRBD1	TGTGCCAGCAGCTTAAAGGGCAGGGGGCCCGCTGAAGCTTTCTTT	CASSLKGRGPAEAFF
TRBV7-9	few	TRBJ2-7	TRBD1	TGTGCCAGCAGCTTAGAAGGGACAGGGGCCTACGAGCAGTACTTC	CASSLEGTGAYEQYF
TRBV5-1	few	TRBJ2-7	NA	TGCGCCAGCAGCCCCCGGGACACGAGGGAACCCGAGCAGTACTTC	CASSPRDTREPEQYF
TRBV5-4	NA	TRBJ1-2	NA	TGTGCCAGCAGCTTTTTAGACAGCTATGGCTACACCTTC	CASSFLDSYGYTF
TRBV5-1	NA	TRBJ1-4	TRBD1	TGCGCCAGCAGCACCAGGGGACAGGGGGCAACTAATGAAAAACTGTTTTTT	CASSTRGQGATNEKLFF
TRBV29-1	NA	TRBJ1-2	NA	TGCAGCGTTGAGGGGGGGTTTGACTATGGCTACACCTTC	CSVEGGFDYGYTF
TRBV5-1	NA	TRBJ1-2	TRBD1	TGCGCCAGCAGGCCAACAGGGGCGTTTGACTATGGCTACACCTTC	CASRPTGAFDYGYTF
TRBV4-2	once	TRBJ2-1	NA	TGTGCCAGCAGCCAAGCAACAGGGTCAAGCTCCTACAATGAGCAGTTCTTC	CASSQATGSSSYNEQFF
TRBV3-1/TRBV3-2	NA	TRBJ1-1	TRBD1	TGTGCCAGCAGCCCTCAATATACCGGGACAGGGGGCATGAACACTGAAGCTTTCTTT	CASSPQYTGTGGMNTEAFF
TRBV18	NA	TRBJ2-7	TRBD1	TGTGCCAGCTCACCCAGACAGGGTCGTTCCTACGAGCAGTACTTC	CASSPRQGRSYEQYF
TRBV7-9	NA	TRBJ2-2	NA	TGTGCCAGCAGCTTATCGACTACGAACACCGGGGAGCTGTTTTTT	CASSLSTTNTGELFF
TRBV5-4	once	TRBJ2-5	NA	TGTGCCAGCAGCCGCGGGACAGCCCAAGAGACCCAGTACTTC	CASSRGTAQETQYF
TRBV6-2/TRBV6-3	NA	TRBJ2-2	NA	TGTGCCAGCAGTTCTCCCGGGAACACCGGGGAGCTGTTTTTT	CASSSPGNTGELFF
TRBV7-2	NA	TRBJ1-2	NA	TGTGCCAGCCTCCAGGGGCCATACCAATATGGCTACACCTTC	CASLQGPYQYGYTF
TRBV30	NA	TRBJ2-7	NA	TGTGCCTGGAGTGTACAGTTCGAGCAGTACTTC	CAWSVQFEQYF
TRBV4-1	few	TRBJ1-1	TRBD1	TGCGCCAGCAGCCAAGATCGTAGCCAGGGGGCCTACTTCATGAACACTGAAGCTTTCTTT	CASSQDRSQGAYFMNTEAFF
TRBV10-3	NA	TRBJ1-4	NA	TGTGCCATCAGTGAGGGCAGAGGCTTGCAGAATGAAAAACTGTTTTTT	CAISEGRGLQNEKLFF
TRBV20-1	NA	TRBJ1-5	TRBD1	TGCAGTGCTAGTGGATATCGGGACAGGGGGCACAGCAATCAGCCCCAGCATTTT	CSASGYRDRGHSNQPQHF
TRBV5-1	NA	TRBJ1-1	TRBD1	TGCGCCAGCAGCTTGGGTAGACAGGGGGGCGAAGCTTTCTTT	CASSLGRQGGEAFF
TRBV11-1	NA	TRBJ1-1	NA	TGTGCCAGCAGCGCGGATCGGAACACTGAAGCTTTCTTT	CASSADRNTEAFF
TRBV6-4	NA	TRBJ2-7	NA	TGTGCCAGCAACCACATGTCAAACGAGCAGTACTTC	CASNHMSNEQYF
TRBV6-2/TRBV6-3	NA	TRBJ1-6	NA	TGTGCCAGCAGTTACGGGGACTTATCGAGCCCCCTCCACTTT	CASSYGDLSSPLHF
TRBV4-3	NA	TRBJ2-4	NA	TGCGCCAGCAGCCATGAACACATAGCCAAAAACATTCAGTACTTC	CASSHEHIAKNIQYF
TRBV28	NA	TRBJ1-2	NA	TGTGCCAGCAGTATAGGACACAGCTATGGCTACACCTTC	CASSIGHSYGYTF
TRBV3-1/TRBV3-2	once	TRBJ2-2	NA	TGTGCCAGCAGCCAAGGAACAGAAAACACCGGGGAGCTGTTTTTT	CASSQGTENTGELFF
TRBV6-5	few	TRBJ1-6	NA	TGTGCCAGCAGTTACACCCCGAGACCCTCGGAGTCACCCCTCCACTTT	CASSYTPRPSESPLHF